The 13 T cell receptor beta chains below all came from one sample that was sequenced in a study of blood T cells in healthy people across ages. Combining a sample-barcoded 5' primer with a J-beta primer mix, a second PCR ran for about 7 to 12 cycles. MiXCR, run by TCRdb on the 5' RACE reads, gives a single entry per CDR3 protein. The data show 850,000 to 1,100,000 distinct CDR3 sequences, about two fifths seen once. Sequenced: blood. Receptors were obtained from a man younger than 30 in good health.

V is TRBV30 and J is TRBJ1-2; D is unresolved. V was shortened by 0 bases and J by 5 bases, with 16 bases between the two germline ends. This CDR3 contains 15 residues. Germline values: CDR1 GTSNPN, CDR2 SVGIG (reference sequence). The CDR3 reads CAWSVAGSRAYGYTF. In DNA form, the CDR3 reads TGTGCCTGGAGTGTAGCCGGTTCTCGTGCGTATGGCTACACCTTC.

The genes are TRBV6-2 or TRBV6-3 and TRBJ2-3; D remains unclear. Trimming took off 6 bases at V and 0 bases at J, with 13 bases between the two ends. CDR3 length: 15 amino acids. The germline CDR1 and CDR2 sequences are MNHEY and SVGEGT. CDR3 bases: TGTGCCAGCAGGAGACTCCGCTCTAGCACAGATACGCAGTATTTT. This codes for CASRRLRSSTDTQYF.

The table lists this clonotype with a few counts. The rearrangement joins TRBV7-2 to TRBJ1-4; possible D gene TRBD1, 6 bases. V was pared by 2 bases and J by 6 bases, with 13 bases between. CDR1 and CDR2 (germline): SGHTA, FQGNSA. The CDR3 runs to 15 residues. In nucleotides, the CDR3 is TGTGCCAGCAGCTTAACCAACAGGGCGGATGAAAAACTGTTTTTT. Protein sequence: CASSLTNRADEKLFF.

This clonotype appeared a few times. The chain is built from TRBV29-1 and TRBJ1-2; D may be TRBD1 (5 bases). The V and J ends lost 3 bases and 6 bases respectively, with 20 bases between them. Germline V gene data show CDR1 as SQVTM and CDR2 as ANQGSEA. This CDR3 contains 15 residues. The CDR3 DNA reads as TGCAGCGTTGACACCCCCCAGGAGGGGATGGATGGCTACACCTTC. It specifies CSVDTPQEGMDGYTF.

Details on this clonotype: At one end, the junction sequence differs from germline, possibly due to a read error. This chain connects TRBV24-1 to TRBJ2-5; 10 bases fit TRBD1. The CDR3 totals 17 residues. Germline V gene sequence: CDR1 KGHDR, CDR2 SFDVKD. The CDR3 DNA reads TGTGCCTCCAGTGACAGGGGGCGACAGGGGGTGTCGGAGACCCAGTACTTC. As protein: CASSDRGRQGVSETQYF.

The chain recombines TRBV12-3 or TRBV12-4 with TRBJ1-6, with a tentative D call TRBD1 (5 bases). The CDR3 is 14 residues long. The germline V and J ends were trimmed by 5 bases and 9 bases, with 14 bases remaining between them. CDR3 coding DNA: TGTGCCAGCAGTGCCGGGACCAAAGGTTCACCCCTCCACTTT. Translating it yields CASSAGTKGSPLHF.

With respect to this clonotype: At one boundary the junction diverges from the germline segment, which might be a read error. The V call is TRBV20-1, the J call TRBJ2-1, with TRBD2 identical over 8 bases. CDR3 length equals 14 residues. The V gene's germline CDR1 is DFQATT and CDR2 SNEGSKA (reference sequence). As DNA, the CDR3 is TGCATTGCTAGTAGGCAGCGGGGGATCAATGAGCAGTTCTTC. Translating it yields CIASRQRGINEQFF.

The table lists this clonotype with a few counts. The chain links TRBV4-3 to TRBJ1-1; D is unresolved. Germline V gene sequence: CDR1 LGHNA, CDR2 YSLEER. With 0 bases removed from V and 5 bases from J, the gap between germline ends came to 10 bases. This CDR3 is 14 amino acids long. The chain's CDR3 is CASSQDLKKTEAFF. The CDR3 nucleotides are TGCGCCAGCAGCCAAGATTTAAAGAAGACTGAAGCTTTCTTT.

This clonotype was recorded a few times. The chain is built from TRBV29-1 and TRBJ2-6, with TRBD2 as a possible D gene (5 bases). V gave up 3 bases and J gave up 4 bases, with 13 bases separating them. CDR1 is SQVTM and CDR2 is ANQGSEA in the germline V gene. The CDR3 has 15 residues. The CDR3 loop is CSVETGVSGANVLTF. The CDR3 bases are TGCAGCGTTGAGACCGGGGTATCCGGGGCCAACGTCCTGACTTTC.

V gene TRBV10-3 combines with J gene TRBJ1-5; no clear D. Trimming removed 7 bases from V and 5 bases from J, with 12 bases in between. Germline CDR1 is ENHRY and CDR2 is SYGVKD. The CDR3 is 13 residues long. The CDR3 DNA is TGTGCCATCAAAAGCAGTGAGGATCAGCCCCAGCATTTT. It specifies CAIKSSEDQPQHF.

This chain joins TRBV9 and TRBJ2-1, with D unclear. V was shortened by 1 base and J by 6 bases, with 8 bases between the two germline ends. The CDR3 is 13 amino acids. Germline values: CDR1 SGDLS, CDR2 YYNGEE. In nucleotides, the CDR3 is TGTGCCAGCAGCGTACTCGTTGGCAATGAGCAGTTCTTC. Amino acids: CASSVLVGNEQFF.

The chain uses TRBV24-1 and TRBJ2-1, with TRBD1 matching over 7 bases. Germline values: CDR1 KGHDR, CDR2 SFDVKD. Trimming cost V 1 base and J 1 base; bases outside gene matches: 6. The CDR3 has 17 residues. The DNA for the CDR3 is TGTGCCACCAGTGATTTCTCGGACAGGCTTTCCTACAATGAGCAGTTCTTC. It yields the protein CATSDFSDRLSYNEQFF.

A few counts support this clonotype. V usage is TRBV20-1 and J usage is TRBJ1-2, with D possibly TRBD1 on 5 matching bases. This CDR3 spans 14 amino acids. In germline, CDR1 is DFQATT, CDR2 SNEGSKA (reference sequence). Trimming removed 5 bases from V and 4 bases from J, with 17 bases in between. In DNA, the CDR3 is TGCAGTGCTCGGCGAGAAACAGGAATCTATGGCTACACCTTC. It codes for CSARRETGIYGYTF.